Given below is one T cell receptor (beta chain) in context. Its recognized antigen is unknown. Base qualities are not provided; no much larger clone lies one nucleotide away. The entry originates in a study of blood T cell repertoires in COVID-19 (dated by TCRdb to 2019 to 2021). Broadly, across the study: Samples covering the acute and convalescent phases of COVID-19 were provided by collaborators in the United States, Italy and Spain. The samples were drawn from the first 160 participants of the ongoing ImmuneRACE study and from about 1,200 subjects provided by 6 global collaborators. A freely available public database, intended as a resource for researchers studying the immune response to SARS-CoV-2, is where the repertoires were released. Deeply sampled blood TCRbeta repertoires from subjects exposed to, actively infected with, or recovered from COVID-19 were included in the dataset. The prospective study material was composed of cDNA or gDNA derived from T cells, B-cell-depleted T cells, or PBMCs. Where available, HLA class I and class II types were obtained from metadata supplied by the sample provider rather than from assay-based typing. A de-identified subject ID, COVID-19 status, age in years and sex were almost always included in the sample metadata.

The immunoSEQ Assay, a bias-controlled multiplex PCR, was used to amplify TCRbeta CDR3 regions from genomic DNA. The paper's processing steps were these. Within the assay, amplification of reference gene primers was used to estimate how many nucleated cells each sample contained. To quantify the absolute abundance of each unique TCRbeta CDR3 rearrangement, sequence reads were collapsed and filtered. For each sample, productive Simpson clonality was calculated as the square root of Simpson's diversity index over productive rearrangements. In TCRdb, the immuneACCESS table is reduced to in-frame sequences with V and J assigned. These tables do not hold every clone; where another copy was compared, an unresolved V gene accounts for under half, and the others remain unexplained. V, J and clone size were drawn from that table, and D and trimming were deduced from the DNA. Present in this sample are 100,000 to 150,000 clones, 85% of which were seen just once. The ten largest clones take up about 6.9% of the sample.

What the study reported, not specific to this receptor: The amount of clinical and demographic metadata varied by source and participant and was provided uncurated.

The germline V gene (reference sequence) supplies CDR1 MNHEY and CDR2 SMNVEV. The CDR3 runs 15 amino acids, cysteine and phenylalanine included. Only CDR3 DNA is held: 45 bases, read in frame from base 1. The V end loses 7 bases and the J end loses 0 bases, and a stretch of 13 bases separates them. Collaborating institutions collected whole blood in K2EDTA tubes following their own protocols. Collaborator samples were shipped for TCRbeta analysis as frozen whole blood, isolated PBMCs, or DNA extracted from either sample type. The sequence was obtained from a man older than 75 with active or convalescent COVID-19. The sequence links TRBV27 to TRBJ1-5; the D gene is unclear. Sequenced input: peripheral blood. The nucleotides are TGTGCCAGCACCCCCATGAGTCTTAGCAATCAGCCCCAGCATTTT. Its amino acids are CASTPMSLSNQPQHF.